Presented here are 29 T cell receptor beta chains from one specimen sequenced in a study of T cells expressing NK-cell markers. After re-calling the 5' RACE reads, TCRdb lists one entry per CDR3 protein, DNA absent. Here the sample table reports about 20,000 distinct CDR3 sequences. Material: blood T cells: a sorted CD56 or NKG2C T cell subset, CD4+ or CD8+ T cells, or bulk PBMC T cells (not recorded which). The receptors shown here come from a man aged 18 to 69 in good health.

This chain links TRBV29-1 with TRBJ2-5; the D call from TCRdb, TRBD2, cannot be confirmed without DNA. The CDR3 extends over 11 amino acids. Germline CDR1 SQVTM, CDR2 ANQGSEA. CDR3: CSAGEEGTQYF.

The gene calls are TRBV20-1 and TRBJ2-4; TCRdb indicates TRBD2, and absent DNA this call remains unverified. This CDR3 contains 14 residues. Germline CDR1 reads DFQATT; CDR2 reads SNEGSKA (reference sequence). The CDR3 is CSARAGGLGNIQYF.

The chain employs TRBV28 and TRBJ2-2; TCRdb's D call of TRBD1 is untestable without DNA. The V gene's germline CDR1 is MDHEN and CDR2 SYDVKM. This CDR3 is 16 amino acids long. CDR3 region: CASRGDRGRYTGELFF.

The chain joins TRBV18 to TRBJ2-5; TCRdb outputs TRBD1, but without DNA this stays unchecked. Per germline, CDR1 KGHSH and CDR2 LQKENI. The CDR3 is 13 residues long. This CDR3 reads CASATGSQETQYF.

The rearrangement joins TRBV6-5 to TRBJ2-7; TCRdb gives TRBD1 as the D gene, but with no DNA this cannot be confirmed. CDR1 and CDR2 (germline): MNHEY, SVGAGI. This CDR3 has 14 residues. The chain's CDR3 is CASSSEGQGYEQYF.

CDR3 loop: CASSHSGRGREQYF. The gene calls are TRBV12-3 or TRBV12-4 and TRBJ2-7; TCRdb lists TRBD2, though no DNA is available to test this call. The CDR3 extends over 14 amino acids.

CDR3 in amino acids: CASRWGEYNEQFF. V usage is TRBV6-1 and J usage is TRBJ2-1; TCRdb names TRBD2, which stays unverified in the absence of DNA. CDR1 is MNHNS, CDR2 SASEGT, per germline. CDR3 length: 13 amino acids.

The chain combines TRBV5-1 with TRBJ1-1; lacking DNA, the TRBD1 call made by TCRdb goes unchecked. CDR1 SGHRS and CDR2 YFSETQ come from the germline V gene. This CDR3 is 13 amino acids long. CDR3 region: CASQRQGNTEAFF.

The V call is TRBV20-1, the J call TRBJ2-7; TCRdb's D call, TRBD1, is unchecked because there is no DNA. The CDR3 totals 15 residues. Germline V gene data show CDR1 as DFQATT and CDR2 as SNEGSKA (reference sequence). The CDR3 loop reads CSARDLTGHAYEQYF.

The chain uses TRBV29-1 and TRBJ2-3; absent DNA, TCRdb's TRBD2 call cannot be checked. CDR1 is SQVTM, CDR2 ANQGSEA, per germline. This CDR3 is built from 14 residues. CDR3 loop: CSVVVGTSADTQYF.

This chain joins TRBV5-1 and TRBJ2-2; TCRdb returns TRBD2, unconfirmable since there is no DNA. The CDR3 has 17 residues. CDR1 is SGHRS and CDR2 is YFSETQ in the germline V gene. This chain's CDR3 is CASALLVRGRDTGELFF.

The chain has TRBV10-3 and TRBJ2-3; the D call of TRBD2 rests on TCRdb alone, since no DNA is present to check it. The CDR3 has 16 residues. CDR1 and CDR2 from the germline V gene are ENHRY and SYGVKD. CDR3 residues: CAIRTSGSSSTDTQYF.

The chain is built from TRBV20-1 and TRBJ2-7; TCRdb calls TRBD1, which cannot be checked without DNA. Germline V lookup: CDR1 DFQATT, CDR2 SNEGSKA (reference sequence). The CDR3 is 17 amino acids. CDR3 sequence reads: CSTTISDRADYYYEQYF.

This rearrangement joins TRBV5-1 to TRBJ1-1; TCRdb gives TRBD1 as the D gene, but with no DNA this cannot be confirmed. In germline, CDR1 is SGHRS, CDR2 YFSETQ. The CDR3 is made up of 14 amino acids. Here the CDR3 reads CASSTGGPNTEAFF.

The rearrangement joins TRBV6-1 to TRBJ2-1; TCRdb indicates TRBD1, and absent DNA this call remains unverified. The V gene's germline CDR1 is MNHNS and CDR2 SASEGT. This CDR3 spans 13 amino acids. The CDR3 protein is CASRGQGYNEQFF.

The chain's CDR3 is CASSYSGNTGELFF. The V call is TRBV6-5, the J call TRBJ2-2. The CDR3 has 14 amino acids. Per germline, CDR1 MNHEY and CDR2 SVGAGI.

This chain uses TRBV6-2 or TRBV6-3 with TRBJ2-1; TCRdb's D gene call, TRBD2, goes unchecked for lack of DNA. This CDR3 is 16 amino acids long. Germline loops: CDR1 MNHEY, CDR2 SVGEGT. The chain's CDR3 is CASSLSGRGYYNEQFF.

The rearrangement links TRBV7-2 to TRBJ1-4; TCRdb calls TRBD1, which cannot be checked without DNA. The CDR3 consists of 17 residues. The germline V gene encodes CDR1 SGHTA and CDR2 FQGNSA. The CDR3 is CASSLAFTRDIDEKLFF.

V usage is TRBV5-6 and J usage is TRBJ2-7; TCRdb selects TRBD1, and the lack of DNA leaves this call unchecked. CDR3 length equals 15 residues. The germline gives CDR1 SGHDT, CDR2 YYEEEE. The CDR3 is CASSFWTPATYEQYF.

The rearrangement links TRBV6-2 or TRBV6-3 to TRBJ2-4. The CDR3 has 16 amino acids. The germline gives CDR1 MNHEY, CDR2 SVGEGT. CDR3 amino acids: CASSYRQELAKNIQYF.

J is TRBJ2-7 and V is TRBV11-2; TCRdb selects TRBD2, and the lack of DNA leaves this call unchecked. Germline CDR1 is SGHAT and CDR2 is FQNNGV. The CDR3 consists of 16 residues. The CDR3 protein is CASSSLRQRPSYEQYF.

The rearrangement joins TRBV20-1 to TRBJ2-3; TCRdb outputs TRBD2, but without DNA this stays unchecked. The germline CDR1 and CDR2 sequences are DFQATT and SNEGSKA (reference sequence). The CDR3 consists of 14 residues. CDR3 residues: CRAQTSGSPDTQYF.

The V call is TRBV20-1, the J call TRBJ1-2; the D call from TCRdb, TRBD1, cannot be confirmed without DNA. Germline V gene lookup returns CDR1 DFQATT and CDR2 SNEGSKA (reference sequence). This CDR3 comprises 11 residues. This CDR3 reads CSASTGPGYTF.

This chain joins TRBV11-2 and TRBJ1-1; TCRdb calls TRBD1, which cannot be checked without DNA. Looked up from germline, CDR1 is SGHAT and CDR2 is FQNNGV. The length of the CDR3 is 17 residues. CDR3 sequence reads: CASSLTNNPGVGTEAFF.

The rearrangement joins TRBV7-2 to TRBJ1-6; no DNA is available, so the TRBD1 call from TCRdb remains unchecked. There are 14 residues in the CDR3. Germline V gives CDR1 SGHTA, CDR2 FQGNSA. The CDR3 here is CASSPGGINSPLHF.

The chain carries TRBV12-3 or TRBV12-4 and TRBJ2-1. The CDR3 is 15 amino acids. CDR3 amino acids: CASSLESQGYNEQFF.

This sequence joins TRBV10-3 and TRBJ2-1; the TCRdb D gene call, TRBD1, has no DNA to confirm it. Germline V CDR1 and CDR2: ENHRY, SYGVKD. The CDR3 totals 13 residues. The CDR3: CAARDRGYNEQFF.

V usage is TRBV9 and J usage is TRBJ2-4; TCRdb names TRBD1, which stays unverified in the absence of DNA. Germline V gene data show CDR1 as SGDLS and CDR2 as YYNGEE. The CDR3 has 15 amino acids. The CDR3 sequence is CASSRRRGSWNIQYF.

This chain links TRBV19 with TRBJ1-5. Germline V gives CDR1 LNHDA, CDR2 SQIVND (reference sequence). The length of the CDR3 is 13 residues. CDR3 residues: CASRDKRDQPQHF. Full variable domain (missing parts from reference TRBV19 and TRBJ1-5): DGGITQSPKYLFRKEGQNVTLSCEQNLNHDAMYWYRQDPGQGLRLIYYSQIVNDFQKGDIAEGYSVSREKKESFPLTVTSAQKNPTAFYLCASRDKRDQPQHFGDGTRLSIL.